Shown below are 15 T cell receptor beta chains from a single sample sequenced in a study of spatial heterogeneity in lung cancer. Described time point: blood at routine non-recurrence follow-up after resection. From the 5' RACE reads, TCRdb called clonotypes with MiXCR, one entry per CDR3 protein. The sample lists roughly 45,000 distinct CDR3 sequences; 20% to 25% were seen once. The specimen was PBMCs, collected at follow-up. These receptors all come from a female donor with early-stage non-small cell lung cancer.

This clonotype was seen a handful of times. The V call is TRBV14, the J call TRBJ2-7; D may be TRBD1 (5 bases). V gave up 3 bases and J gave up 0 bases, with 24 bases separating them. The CDR3 sequence is 19 residues long. Germline lookup yields CDR1 SGHDN and CDR2 FVKESK. Here the CDR3 reads CASSHHRKWRLTSSYEQYV. CDR3 DNA: TGTGCCAGCAGCCATCACAGGAAGTGGCGACTTACGAGCTCCTACGAGCAGTACGTC.

This clonotype showed up just a few times. The V gene is TRBV5-4, the J gene TRBJ1-4; no reliable D call. Germline CDR1 reads SGHNT; CDR2 reads YYREEE (reference sequence). Trimming shortened V by 4 bases and J by 2 bases, and 9 bases separated the two germline ends. The length of the CDR3 is 14 residues. As DNA, the CDR3 is TGTGCCAGCAGCGGAGGGAGGACTAATGAAAAACTGTTTTTT. Translation: CASSGGRTNEKLFF.

A few counts support this clonotype. J is TRBJ2-7 and V is TRBV5-1; D gene unclear. The CDR3 runs 18 residues. V was trimmed by 3 bases and J by 4 bases, leaving 26 bases between them. Germline V gene data show CDR1 as SGHRS and CDR2 as YFSETQ. The CDR3 DNA is TGCGCCAGCAGCTCCGACCCCCGGGCAGTAAATCGCCAATACGAGCAGTACTTC. Translation gives CASSSDPRAVNRQYEQYF.

This clonotype was seen ten or more times. The chain recombines TRBV11-2 with TRBJ1-1; D possibly corresponds to TRBD1 (5 bases). CDR1 is SGHAT, CDR2 FQNNGV, per germline. Between the trimmed V and J ends, which lost 5 bases and 6 bases, there was a span of 13 bases. The CDR3 runs 13 residues. CDR3 in amino acids: CASSPIGHAEAFF. In nucleotides, the CDR3 is TGTGCCAGCAGCCCCATAGGACATGCTGAAGCTTTCTTT.

The gene calls are TRBV28 and TRBJ1-4, with 8 bases that match TRBD1. Germline lookup yields CDR1 MDHEN and CDR2 SYDVKM. This CDR3 contains 15 residues. The ends lost 8 bases at V and 2 bases at J; junction bases unmatched: 7. The CDR3 coding sequence is TGTGCCAGCGGCCGACAGGGGATGACTAATGAAAAACTGTTTTTT. Its protein is CASGRQGMTNEKLFF.

This clonotype has ten or more counts. This sequence joins TRBV7-3 and TRBJ1-1; 8 bases are shared with TRBD1. CDR1 and CDR2 (germline): SGHTA, FQGTGA. CDR3 size: 13 residues. After removal of 2 bases from V and 6 bases from J, the junction contained 2 bases not matched to a gene. This CDR3 reads CASSLATGAEAFF. CDR3 sequence (DNA): TGTGCCAGCAGCTTAGCGACAGGGGCTGAAGCTTTCTTT. The variable domain in full, completed from reference TRBV7-3 and TRBJ1-1, reads GAGVSQTPSNKVTEKGKYVELRCDPISGHTALYWYRQSLGQGPEFLIYFQGTGAADDSGLPNDRFFAVRPEGSVSTLKIQRTERGDSAVYLCASSLATGAEAFFGQGTRLTVV.

The chain joins TRBV2 to TRBJ2-2; no firm D call. The CDR3 is 17 residues long. Looked up from germline, CDR1 is SNHLY and CDR2 is FYNNEI. V was pared by 6 bases and J by 1 base, with 18 bases between. DNA of the CDR3: TGTGCCAGCAGCGATTCTGTTTTCGCAGGGAACACCGGGGAGCTGTTTTTT. Its translation: CASSDSVFAGNTGELFF.

This clonotype was recorded many times. J is TRBJ2-1 and V is TRBV7-8, with 9 bases fitting TRBD2. This CDR3 comprises 16 residues. The germline V gene encodes CDR1 SGHVS and CDR2 FQNEAQ. V dropped 5 bases and J dropped 5; count of bases not matched to a gene: 10. Written as DNA, the CDR3 is TGTGCCAGCAGCAGCCGTAGACTAGCGGCGAACAATGAGCAGTTCTTC. Protein sequence: CASSSRRLAANNEQFF.

By sample share, this clonotype is medium-sized. The chain has TRBV7-9 and TRBJ1-2, with unresolved D. CDR3 length: 17 amino acids. Germline values: CDR1 SEHNR, CDR2 FQNEAQ (reference sequence). V shed 0 bases and J shed 8 bases, with 22 bases lying between them. The CDR3 coding sequence is TGTGCCAGCAGCTTAGCGCTACTTACGGGTCGGTCAGTAGGCTACACCTTC. Translating it yields CASSLALLTGRSVGYTF. The full variable domain, completed using reference TRBV7-9 and TRBJ1-2, is DTGVSQNPRHKITKRGQNVTFRCDPISEHNRLYWYRQTLGQGPEFLTYFQNEAQLEKSRLLSDRFSAERPKGSFSTLEIQRTEQGDSAMYLCASSLALLTGRSVGYTFGSGTRLTVV.

This clonotype was seen only a few times. The V gene is TRBV19, the J gene TRBJ2-5, with 10 bases fitting TRBD2. This CDR3 is 14 amino acids long. With V trimmed by 4 bases and J by 3 bases, 2 bases remained unmatched. The germline gives CDR1 LNHDA, CDR2 SQIVND (reference sequence). Here the CDR3 DNA reads TGTGCCAGTAGTAATCTAGCGGGGGAAGAGACCCAGTACTTC. It translates to CASSNLAGEETQYF. Together with reference TRBV19 and TRBJ2-5, the CDR3 gives the full variable domain: DGGITQSPKYLFRKEGQNVTLSCEQNLNHDAMYWYRQDPGQGLRLIYYSQIVNDFQKGDIAEGYSVSREKKESFPLTVTSAQKNPTAFYLCASSNLAGEETQYFGPGTRLLVL.

The V and J genes are TRBV20-1 and TRBJ1-2; the D gene is possibly TRBD1 (6 bases). Germline V CDR1 and CDR2: DFQATT, SNEGSKA (reference sequence). The CDR3 loop spans 14 amino acids. The V end lost 0 bases, the J end lost 0 bases, and 8 bases lay between the germline ends. This CDR3 is CSAREGAANYGYTF. The CDR3 DNA follows: TGCAGTGCTAGAGAGGGGGCTGCTAACTATGGCTACACCTTC.

The V and J genes are TRBV18 and TRBJ1-1; D is possibly TRBD1 (5 bases). The ends were cut back, 0 bases at V and 5 bases at J, with 16 bases in the middle. The CDR3 is 16 residues long. Germline V gene sequence: CDR1 KGHSH, CDR2 LQKENI. The CDR3: CASSPPSARVRTEAFF. CDR3 in DNA: TGTGCCAGCTCACCACCGTCGGCCAGGGTGAGGACTGAAGCTTTCTTT.

The chain combines TRBV7-3 with TRBJ2-3; TRBD2 is a possible D gene (5 bases). This CDR3 is built from 14 residues. V was clipped by 2 bases and J by 4 bases, with 10 bases between them. Germline assignment: CDR1 SGHTA and CDR2 FQGTGA. The CDR3 spells CASSLGLEADTQYF. The CDR3 nucleotides are TGTGCCAGCAGCTTAGGTCTGGAGGCAGATACGCAGTATTTT. Full variable domain (missing parts from reference TRBV7-3 and TRBJ2-3): GAGVSQTPSNKVTEKGKYVELRCDPISGHTALYWYRQSLGQGPEFLIYFQGTGAADDSGLPNDRFFAVRPEGSVSTLKIQRTERGDSAVYLCASSLGLEADTQYFGPGTRLTVL.

The gene calls are TRBV29-1 and TRBJ2-2; D is uncertain. The CDR3 loop spans 12 amino acids. CDR1 SQVTM and CDR2 ANQGSEA come from the germline V gene. Trimming removed 2 bases from V and 5 bases from J, with 6 bases in between. The DNA of the CDR3 is TGCAGCGTTGAAAAGGGTACCGGGGAGCTGTTTTTT. It encodes CSVEKGTGELFF.

This chain joins TRBV20-1 and TRBJ2-7, with 10 bases matching TRBD1. V was pared by 3 bases and J by 4 bases, with 6 bases of the junction left unmatched. CDR1 and CDR2 from the germline V gene are DFQATT and SNEGSKA (reference sequence). This CDR3 has 14 amino acids. DNA of the CDR3: TGCAGTGCTAGTTGGGACAGGGGAAAATACGAGCAGTACTTC. The encoded protein is CSASWDRGKYEQYF.